These 7 T cell receptor beta chains originate from one sample sequenced in a study of T cells in severe cutaneous drug reactions. The patients sequenced had a carbamazepine-induced Stevens-Johnson syndrome or toxic epidermal necrolysis reaction. Libraries were made by iRepertoire multiplex PCR with TCR subtype-specific primers for bulk and single-cell sequencing. No DNA is given; TCRdb re-called the multiplex PCR reads and lists each CDR3 protein once. In all, the sample yields 20,000 to 25,000 distinct CDR3 sequences. The sequenced material came from PBMCs. The receptors shown here come from a human donor with toxic epidermal necrolysis, a severe cutaneous drug reaction.

The genes are TRBV15 and TRBJ1-5; the TCRdb D gene call, TRBD1, has no DNA to confirm it. This CDR3 is 18 amino acids long. Germline V lookup: CDR1 LNHNV, CDR2 YYDKDF (reference sequence). The CDR3 region is CATSRDSNTGSGNQPQHF. Together with reference TRBV15 and TRBJ1-5, the CDR3 gives the full variable domain: DAMVIQNPRYQVTQFGKPVTLSCSQTLNHNVMYWYQQKSSQAPKLLFHYYDKDFNNEADTPDNFQSRRPNTSFCFLDIRSPGLGDTAMYLCATSRDSNTGSGNQPQHFGDGTRLSIL.

This clonotype is labeled medium-sized based on frequency. This chain connects TRBV2 to TRBJ1-5. Germline loops: CDR1 SNHLY, CDR2 FYNNEI. CDR3 length: 14 amino acids. The CDR3 is CASSVAEGNQPQHF.

According to its frequency, this clonotype is medium-sized. The chain is built from TRBV2 and TRBJ2-7; the D call from TCRdb, TRBD2, cannot be confirmed without DNA. Germline CDR1 SNHLY, CDR2 FYNNEI. This CDR3 comprises 16 residues. The CDR3 here is CASSDVAGATSYEQYF.

V gene TRBV20-1 combines with J gene TRBJ2-3; TCRdb gives TRBD1 as the D gene, but with no DNA this cannot be confirmed. CDR1 and CDR2 from the germline V gene are DFQATT and SNEGSKA (reference sequence). This CDR3 has 13 residues. The CDR3 protein is CSMTGISTDTQYF.

J is TRBJ2-6 and V is TRBV24-1. Germline V gene lookup returns CDR1 KGHDR and CDR2 SFDVKD. The CDR3 sequence is 16 residues long. The CDR3 loop reads CATSDPTSPGANVLTF.

The rearrangement uses TRBV14 and TRBJ2-3; the D call of TRBD2 rests on TCRdb alone, since no DNA is present to check it. There are 13 residues in the CDR3. Per the germline V gene, CDR1 is SGHDN and CDR2 is FVKESK. CDR3 region: CASSPSLAATQYF.

The chain links TRBV3-1 to TRBJ2-4; TCRdb selects TRBD1, and the lack of DNA leaves this call unchecked. Germline values: CDR1 LGHDT, CDR2 YNNKEL (reference sequence). The CDR3 has 16 amino acids. The CDR3 region is CASSQAGGGSKNIQYF.